This T cell receptor beta chain was profiled in a study of Ad26.COV2.S vaccination and SARS-CoV-2 variants. Study background: Donor participated within the Ad26.COV2.S arm of the COV1001 trial.

Treatment specified: roughly 18 received Ad26.COV2.S at low or high dose, single or two shots; 5 received placebo; per-sample allocation not given. The investigators took samples on day 63 after the first vaccine or placebo injection. An Ad26 vector expressing Wuhan-strain SARS-CoV-2 spike served as the vaccine. Repertoires were generated with immunoSEQ multiplex PCR, while TCRdb's copy carries only in-frame clones and drops some. In the table there are about 440,000 clones, around nine tenths of which are singletons. As for this clone: What it binds is not known.

Study conclusions and caveats: Researchers reported similar non-spike TCR breadth in vaccine and placebo recipients.

Sequenced here: peripheral blood, sampled in a trial of Ad26.COV2.S vaccine versus placebo. This TCR was recovered from a person aged 18-65 years who received the Ad26.COV2.S COVID-19 vaccine or a placebo.

CDR3 sequence (DNA): TGTGCCAGCAGCTTTACAGGGTCATCTGGGGCCAACGTCCTGACTTTC. This gives the protein CASSFTGSSGANVLTF. The V call is TRBV7-3, the J call TRBJ2-6; TRBD1 might be the D (6 bases). The CDR3 has 16 amino acids. The germline gives CDR1 SGHTA, CDR2 FQGTGA. The V end lost 3 bases, the J end lost 1 base, and 10 bases lay between the germline ends.